One and the same sample provided the 24 T cell receptor beta chains below, sequenced in a study of blood T cell repertoires in COVID-19. Libraries were prepared by immunoSEQ multiplex PCR; TCRdb keeps only in-frame clonotypes and omits some of them. The sample has fewer than 200,000 clones, roughly 84% seen once. Sequencing input: PBMCs or T cells enriched from blood (not recorded which). The receptors stem from a woman aged 25-40 years who had been exposed to COVID-19.

The chain recombines TRBV5-1 with TRBJ2-7, with a tentative D call TRBD2 (6 bases). Germline assignment: CDR1 SGHRS and CDR2 YFSETQ. V was shortened by 3 bases and J by 5 bases, with 15 bases between the two germline ends. This CDR3 has 14 residues. The CDR3 coding sequence is TGCGCCAGCAGCTCCGCGGGATCCTGGGACGAGCAGTACTTC. It is translated as CASSSAGSWDEQYF. The whole variable domain, filled in from reference TRBV5-1 and TRBJ2-7, reads KAGVTQTPRYLIKTRGQQVTLSCSPISGHRSVSWYQQTPGQGLQFLFEYFSETQRNKGNFPGRFSGRQFSNSRSEMNVSTLELGDSALYLCASSSAGSWDEQYFGPGTRLTVT.

This chain uses TRBV19 with TRBJ1-5; TRBD1 matches at 8 bases. This CDR3 region has 14 residues. The ends lost 10 bases at V and 2 bases at J; junction bases unmatched: 7. Germline CDR1 is LNHDA and CDR2 is SQIVND (reference sequence). CDR3 protein: CATSGGRGNQPQHF. The CDR3 DNA follows: TGTGCCACCTCAGGGGGCAGGGGCAATCAGCCCCAGCATTTT.

Only a few counts were recorded for this clone. This chain joins TRBV5-6 and TRBJ1-4; weak D call: TRBD1 (6 bases). Germline CDR1 and CDR2: SGHDT and YYEEEE. The CDR3 has 16 amino acids. V gave up 3 bases and J gave up 8 bases, with 20 bases separating them. The CDR3 DNA follows: TGTGCCAGCAGCTCTCACCAACAGGGAAGAGGCGAAAAACTGTTTTTT. Translated, it gives CASSSHQQGRGEKLFF.

The rearrangement uses TRBV2 and TRBJ2-2; D remains ambiguous. The CDR3 runs 11 residues. V lost 7 bases to trimming and J lost 8 bases, with 8 bases between them. CDR1 is SNHLY and CDR2 is FYNNEI in the germline V gene. The CDR3 DNA reads TGTGCCAGCAAACTAAGGGGGGAGCTGTTTTTT. Encoded protein: CASKLRGELFF.

The chain combines TRBV6-2 or TRBV6-3 with TRBJ1-4; 8 nucleotides align to TRBD1. CDR1 and CDR2 (germline): MNHEY, SVGEGT. CDR3 size: 17 residues. The trim removed 4 bases at V and 8 bases at J, leaving 15 bases unmatched. The CDR3 protein is CASSSTIGDRGDEKLFF. The DNA of the CDR3 is TGTGCCAGCAGTTCCACGATTGGAGACAGGGGAGACGAAAAACTGTTTTTT.

CDR3 amino acids: CASSIGSTNSPLHF. As DNA, the CDR3 is TGTGCCAGTAGTATCGGGAGTACGAATTCACCCCTCCACTTT. The chain employs TRBV19 and TRBJ1-6; D unclear. The CDR3 spans 14 residues. Germline CDR1 is LNHDA and CDR2 is SQIVND (reference sequence). Trimming stripped 3 bases from V and 7 bases from J, with 10 bases between.

The rearrangement uses TRBV7-9 and TRBJ1-1; possible D gene TRBD1, 5 bases. CDR1 SEHNR and CDR2 FQNEAQ come from the germline V gene (reference sequence). V lost 3 bases and J 6 bases, leaving 11 bases between the germline ends. This CDR3 region has 13 residues. CDR3 sequence (DNA): TGTGCCAGCAGCTTGGGCGGGGGTCCTGAAGCTTTCTTT. Its protein product is CASSLGGGPEAFF. Full variable domain (rest looked up from reference TRBV7-9 and TRBJ1-1): DTGVSQNPRHKITKRGQNVTFRCDPISEHNRLYWYRQTLGQGPEFLTYFQNEAQLEKSRLLSDRFSAERPKGSFSTLEIQRTEQGDSAMYLCASSLGGGPEAFFGQGTRLTVV.

V usage is TRBV7-8 and J usage is TRBJ2-2; maybe TRBD2 (5 bases). CDR3 length: 15 amino acids. V was shortened by 0 bases and J by 5 bases, with 10 bases between the two germline ends. Germline CDR1 SGHVS, CDR2 FQNEAQ. CDR3 amino acids: CASSLAWRGTGELFF. The CDR3 DNA follows: TGTGCCAGCAGCTTAGCGTGGCGAGGGACCGGGGAGCTGTTTTTT.

This clone was counted a single time. The chain is built from TRBV29-1 and TRBJ2-5, with TRBD2 matching over 7 bases. Losses at the gene ends were 7 bases for V and 4 bases for J; bases not matched to a gene: 9. This CDR3 region has 13 residues. CDR1 and CDR2 (germline): SQVTM, ANQGSEA. CDR3 in DNA: TGCAGCGCCTCAGTGGGAGGGAGAGAGACCCAGTACTTC. Residues: CSASVGGRETQYF.

This sequence joins TRBV2 and TRBJ2-2, with 12 nucleotides matching TRBD1. There are 15 residues in the CDR3. The junction had 3 bases not matched to a gene; V was cut back by 6 bases and J by 4 bases. Germline lookup yields CDR1 SNHLY and CDR2 FYNNEI. This CDR3 is CASRQGQGATGELFF. For the CDR3, the DNA is TGTGCCAGCAGGCAGGGACAGGGGGCCACCGGGGAGCTGTTTTTT.

This clone appeared once. V usage is TRBV10-3 and J usage is TRBJ2-3; the D gene is possibly TRBD2 (6 bases). V lost 0 bases and J 7 bases, leaving 8 bases between the germline ends. Germline V CDR1 and CDR2: ENHRY, SYGVKD. The CDR3 consists of 13 residues. The CDR3 region is CAISESGGYTQYF. CDR3 coding DNA: TGTGCCATCAGTGAGTCAGGAGGGTATACGCAGTATTTT.

V usage is TRBV7-9 and J usage is TRBJ2-1, with 8 bases fitting TRBD1. Germline V gene lookup returns CDR1 SEHNR and CDR2 FQNEAQ (reference sequence). J was trimmed by 3 bases and V by 1 base; bases with no gene match: 5. This CDR3 has 16 residues. The CDR3 reads CASSLGDRINYNEQFF. In DNA form, the CDR3 reads TGTGCCAGCAGCTTAGGGGACAGGATTAACTACAATGAGCAGTTCTTC.

The V call is TRBV6-4, the J call TRBJ2-7; 9 nucleotides agree with TRBD1. Trimming removed 10 bases from V and 3 bases from J; junction bases left unmatched: 7. The CDR3 loop spans 13 amino acids. Germline V CDR1 and CDR2: MRHNA, SNTAGT. DNA of the CDR3: TGTGCCAACCCACAGGGGGCGGTCTACGAGCAGTACTTC. Translated: CANPQGAVYEQYF.

This clone was picked up one time. The rearrangement links TRBV30 to TRBJ1-2; no definite D call. Germline CDR1 GTSNPN, CDR2 SVGIG (reference sequence). There are 14 residues in the CDR3. Trimming took off 0 bases at V and 1 base at J, with 9 bases between the two ends. The chain's CDR3 is CAWSVSPGNYGYTF. The DNA of the CDR3 is TGTGCCTGGAGTGTATCTCCAGGTAACTATGGCTACACCTTC.

The chain recombines TRBV18 with TRBJ1-2; D gene unclear. Trimming cost V 1 base and J 2 bases, with 14 bases left between them. The CDR3 is made up of 16 amino acids. Germline CDR1 is KGHSH and CDR2 is LQKENI. The CDR3 DNA sequence: TGTGCCAGCTCACCACAGACCCTTCCAGGAAACTATGGCTACACCTTC. Amino acid sequence: CASSPQTLPGNYGYTF.

The chain uses TRBV5-6 and TRBJ2-1, with D possibly TRBD2 on 5 matching bases. V lost 6 bases and J 3 bases, leaving 16 bases between the germline ends. The germline CDR1 and CDR2 sequences are SGHDT and YYEEEE. The CDR3 is made up of 15 amino acids. CDR3 amino acids: CASTPVGRDYNEQFF. The CDR3 DNA reads as TGTGCCAGCACTCCGGTTGGACGGGACTACAATGAGCAGTTCTTC.

The V and J genes are TRBV25-1 and TRBJ1-2, with D unclear. This CDR3 region has 13 residues. Germline V gene data show CDR1 as MGHDK and CDR2 as SYGVNS. V was clipped by 5 bases and J by 5 bases, with 12 bases between them. DNA of the CDR3: TGTGCCAGCAGTTTCGGGAGAGCATATGGCTACACCTTC. This codes for CASSFGRAYGYTF.

The V and J genes are TRBV3-1 (or the pseudogene TRBV3-2) and TRBJ2-3; no definite D call. The CDR3 has 13 amino acids. The V end was cut by 4 bases, the J end by 5 bases, with 10 bases between. CDR1 is LGHDT, CDR2 YNNKEL, per germline (reference sequence). The chain's CDR3 is CASSPLRQDTQYF. Written as DNA, the CDR3 is TGTGCCAGCAGCCCACTCAGGCAAGATACGCAGTATTTT.

The V and J genes are TRBV4-1 and TRBJ1-6; 7 bases align to TRBD1. V dropped 6 bases and J dropped 4; count of bases not matched to a gene: 6. This CDR3 has 15 residues. Per the germline V gene, CDR1 is MGHRA and CDR2 is YSYEKL. CDR3 DNA sequence: TGCGCCAGCAGATGGGGACAGACATATAATTCACCCCTCCACTTT. Encoded protein: CASRWGQTYNSPLHF.

J is TRBJ2-5 and V is TRBV5-6; 7 bases agree with TRBD2. Germline V CDR1 and CDR2: SGHDT, YYEEEE. The CDR3 covers 11 residues. After removal of 4 bases from V and 9 bases from J, the junction contained 3 bases not matched to a gene. CDR3 amino acids: CASSDSGAQYF. The CDR3 bases are TGTGCCAGCAGCGACAGCGGGGCCCAGTACTTC. Combining the CDR3 with reference TRBV5-6 and TRBJ2-5 gives the whole variable domain DAGVTQSPTHLIKTRGQQVTLRCSPKSGHDTVSWYQQALGQGPQFIFQYYEEEERQRGNFPDRFSGHQFPNYSSELNVNALLLGDSALYLCASSDSGAQYFGPGTRLLVL.

The rearrangement links TRBV5-8 to TRBJ1-5; no definite D call. Germline CDR1 is SGHTS and CDR2 is YDEGEE. V shed 3 bases and J shed 5 bases, with 9 bases lying between them. The CDR3 is made up of 13 amino acids. The CDR3 region is CASSYAGDQPQHF. The CDR3 bases are TGTGCCAGCAGCTACGCGGGAGATCAGCCCCAGCATTTT.

The chain recombines TRBV19 with TRBJ2-5; tentative D call: TRBD1 (6 bases). Germline V gives CDR1 LNHDA, CDR2 SQIVND (reference sequence). The CDR3 is made up of 12 amino acids. Deletions cut 4 bases from V and 5 bases from J, with 8 bases between. CDR3 in amino acids: CASSRGRETQYF. In DNA, the CDR3 is TGTGCCAGTAGTAGGGGGCGGGAGACCCAGTACTTC.

This clone was recorded only once. The chain joins TRBV5-1 to TRBJ2-3, with 9 bases fitting TRBD2. Germline lookup yields CDR1 SGHRS and CDR2 YFSETQ. The CDR3 covers 14 residues. V gave up 5 bases and J gave up 2 bases; unmatched junction bases: 3. This CDR3 reads CASRLAGYTDTQYF. CDR3 DNA sequence: TGCGCCAGCAGACTAGCGGGTTACACAGATACGCAGTATTTT.

The chain carries TRBV6-5 and TRBJ1-2; possible D gene TRBD1, 6 bases. CDR3 length: 16 residues. The germline V gene has CDR1 MNHEY and CDR2 SVGAGI. The V gene lost 2 bases and the J gene lost 8 bases, with 21 bases spanning the gap. DNA for the CDR3: TGTGCCAGCAGTTACAGCGTGGGGGCGGGGGGCAAAGGCTACACCTTC. It is translated as CASSYSVGAGGKGYTF.